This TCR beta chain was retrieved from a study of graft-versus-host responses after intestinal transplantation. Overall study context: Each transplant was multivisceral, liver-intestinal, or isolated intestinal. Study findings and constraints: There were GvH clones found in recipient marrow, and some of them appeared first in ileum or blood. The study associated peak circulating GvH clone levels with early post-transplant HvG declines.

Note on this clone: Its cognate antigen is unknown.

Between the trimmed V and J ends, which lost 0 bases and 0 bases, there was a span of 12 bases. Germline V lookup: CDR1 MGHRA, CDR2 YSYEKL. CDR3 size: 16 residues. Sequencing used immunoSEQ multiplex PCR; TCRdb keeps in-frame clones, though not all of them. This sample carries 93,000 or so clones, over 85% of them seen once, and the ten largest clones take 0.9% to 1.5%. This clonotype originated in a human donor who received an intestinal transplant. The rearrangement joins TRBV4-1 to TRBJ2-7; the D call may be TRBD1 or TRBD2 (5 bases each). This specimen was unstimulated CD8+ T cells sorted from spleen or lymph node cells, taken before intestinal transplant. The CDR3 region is CASSQDWGRSSYEQYF. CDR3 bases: TGCGCCAGCAGCCAAGATTGGGGACGTTCCTCCTACGAGCAGTACTTC.